These T cell receptor beta chains were read from a single sample in a study of OX40 agonist ivuxolimab in advanced cancers. Using immunoSEQ multiplex PCR, the repertoire was profiled, and TCRdb retains in-frame clones only, with some absent. The sample holds 3,000 to 4,000 clones; 70% to 80% are singletons and the top ten take about two fifths. The sequencing used CD4+ or CD8+ T cells sorted from blood, collected in a trial of the OX40 agonist ivuxolimab. The receptors were gathered from an adult with an advanced solid tumor such as melanoma, head and neck, liver or kidney cancer. Each CDR3 is given with its conserved first and last residue. The order of the fields is D gene, clone size, J gene, V gene, CDR3 DNA, CDR3 protein. The D gene is left open where the match is weak. A clone size is listed for some rows: how often the clone was seen (once, few, many), or a class if it is expanded.

NA | NA | TRBJ2-1 | TRBV9 | TGTGCCAGCAGCGTAGAGCGAGGCGGTGTCTACAATGAGCAGTTCTTC | CASSVERGGVYNEQFF
TRBD1 | NA | TRBJ2-1 | TRBV7-2 | TGTGCCAGCAGCTCCCCCATCGGACAGGGTAACCGGGATGAGCAGTTCTTC | CASSSPIGQGNRDEQFF
NA | NA | TRBJ1-2 | TRBV6-5 | TGTGCGTCCGGCAGGCAGGGAAGTGGATACTATGGCTACACCTTC | CASGRQGSGYYGYTF
TRBD2 | NA | TRBJ2-7 | TRBV4-3 | TGCGCCAGCAGCCAAGGAGTCCTAGCGGGAGACCTCTCCTACGAGCAGTACTTC | CASSQGVLAGDLSYEQYF
NA | NA | TRBJ1-1 | TRBV11-2 | TGTGCCAGCAGCTTAGGGGCACGGAACACTGAAGCTTTCTTT | CASSLGARNTEAFF
NA | NA | TRBJ2-1 | TRBV7-9 | TGTGCCAGCAGCTTATCATACAATGAGCAGTTCTTC | CASSLSYNEQFF
NA | NA | TRBJ2-2 | TRBV4-3 | TGCGCCAGCAGCCAAGGGGCGCCCAGCACCGGGGAGCTGTTTTTT | CASSQGAPSTGELFF
NA | NA | TRBJ1-1 | TRBV7-9 | TGTGCCAGCAGCTCTATCCAACAAGCTTTCTTT | CASSSIQQAFF
NA | NA | TRBJ2-5 | TRBV6-5 | TGTGCCAGCATACCTGCAGGGGGGGGTGGAGAGACCCAGTACTTC | CASIPAGGGGETQYF
NA | NA | TRBJ1-6 | TRBV27 | TGTGCCAGCAGTACGACCAGGGATTCACCCCTCCACTTT | CASSTTRDSPLHF
NA | NA | TRBJ1-5 | TRBV6-5 | TGTGCCAGCAGTTACCCAATGGGGGTTGGTCCCCAGCATTTT | CASSYPMGVGPQHF
TRBD1 | NA | TRBJ2-3 | TRBV5-4 | TGTGCCAGCAGCCCAGGGACAGGGAACATTTTATACACAGATACGCAGTATTTT | CASSPGTGNILYTDTQYF
NA | NA | TRBJ2-3 | TRBV7-9 | TGTGCCTCCTGGGGGGGCATTACAGATACGCAGTATTTT | CASWGGITDTQYF
TRBD2 | once | TRBJ2-1 | TRBV4-3 | TGCGCCAGCAGCCGGACGGCTAGCGGGGGCTATTCCTACAATGAGCAGTTCTTC | CASSRTASGGYSYNEQFF
TRBD2 | NA | TRBJ2-5 | TRBV5-1 | TGCGCCAGCAGCACATGGACTAGCGGGGGGCAAGAGACCCAGTACTTC | CASSTWTSGGQETQYF
NA | medium-sized | TRBJ2-4 | TRBV29-1 | TGCAGCGTTGGGGAGGGGGCGCGGAACATTCAGTACTTC | CSVGEGARNIQYF
NA | NA | TRBJ1-6 | TRBV2 | TGTGCCAGCAGTGATTTACTAGGGAGAAATTCACCCCTCCACTTT | CASSDLLGRNSPLHF
NA | NA | TRBJ1-1 | TRBV27 | TGTGCCAGCAGTGAAGCTTTCTTT | CASSEAFF
NA | once | TRBJ1-1 | TRBV15 | TGTGCCACCAGCATCACAGGGTACACTGAAGCTTTCTTT | CATSITGYTEAFF
NA | NA | TRBJ1-5 | TRBV19 | TGTGCCAGTAGTATGTTCGGGTCGGATCAGCCCCAGCATTTT | CASSMFGSDQPQHF
NA | NA | TRBJ1-3 | TRBV5-4 | TGTGCCAGCAGCCCGGATTCGGCTGGAAACACCATATATTTT | CASSPDSAGNTIYF
NA | NA | TRBJ1-5 | TRBV7-9 | TGTGCCAGCAGCCCACAGGCTAGCAATCAGCCCCAGCATTTT | CASSPQASNQPQHF
NA | NA | TRBJ1-4 | TRBV9 | TGTGCCAGCAGCGAGGGACACTCTAATGAAAAACTGTTTTTT | CASSEGHSNEKLFF
NA | NA | TRBJ2-3 | TRBV13 | TGTGCCAGCAGCTTATTCTCTCTCTCAGCTAGCACAGATACGCAGTATTTT | CASSLFSLSASTDTQYF
TRBD1 | NA | TRBJ2-7 | TRBV14 | TGTGCCAGCAGCCTGAGAGGGACAGTCTCTGGAGAGCAGTACTTC | CASSLRGTVSGEQYF
NA | few | TRBJ2-7 | TRBV7-9 | TGTGCCAGCAGCTTAGGAGGGCAGGGTGACGAGCAGTACTTC | CASSLGGQGDEQYF
TRBD2 | NA | TRBJ2-3 | TRBV15 | TGTGCCACCAGCAGAGATTGGCTTAGCGGGGGCCTCAAAGCTAGCACAGATACGCAGTATTTT | CATSRDWLSGGLKASTDTQYF
NA | NA | TRBJ1-2 | TRBV30 | TGTGCCTGGAGTTCGACCTTGAGCCTGAACTATGGCTACACCTTC | CAWSSTLSLNYGYTF
NA | NA | TRBJ2-5 | TRBV25-1 | TGTGCCAGCAGTGATCGGAACACTCTCTGGACCGGGGAGACCCAGTACTTC | CASSDRNTLWTGETQYF
NA | NA | TRBJ2-7 | TRBV4-3 | TGCGCCAGCAGCCAAGAAGGCGCGTCAACCTACGAGCAGTACTTC | CASSQEGASTYEQYF
NA | NA | TRBJ2-3 | TRBV4-3 | TGCGCCAGCAGCCAAGCTGACAGAGTCACAGATACGCAGTATTTT | CASSQADRVTDTQYF
NA | NA | TRBJ1-1 | TRBV5-1 | TGCGCCAGCAGCTTGACGTGGGGGGACACTGAAGCTTTCTTT | CASSLTWGDTEAFF
TRBD1 | once | TRBJ2-7 | TRBV5-1 | TGCGCCAGCAGCCCCGGGACAGCCAGCTACGAGCAGTACTTC | CASSPGTASYEQYF
NA | NA | TRBJ2-2 | TRBV4-1 | TGCGCCAGCAGCCATCCCAGGGTCGGTAACACCGGGGAGCTGTTTTTT | CASSHPRVGNTGELFF
NA | NA | TRBJ2-5 | TRBV7-6 | TGTGCCAGCAGCTTAGCAAGAACGGAGACCCAGTACTTC | CASSLARTETQYF
TRBD1 | NA | TRBJ2-7 | TRBV7-9 | TGTGCCAGCAGCTTAGTACAGGGGGCGGGTGAGCAGTACTTC | CASSLVQGAGEQYF
TRBD1 | NA | TRBJ2-7 | TRBV2 | TGTGCCAGCAGTAGCTGGGACAGGGGAGGCGAGCAGTACTTC | CASSSWDRGGEQYF
NA | NA | TRBJ2-5 | TRBV9 | TGTGCCAGCAGCGTTGGTGGGGGGGAGACCCAGTACTTC | CASSVGGGETQYF
NA | NA | TRBJ2-5 | TRBV5-4 | TGTGCCAGCAGCTTTGAGGAGACCCAGTACTTC | CASSFEETQYF
NA | once | TRBJ1-4 | TRBV5-6 | TGTGCCAGCAGCTTGGGCCTTAATGAAAAACTGTTTTTT | CASSLGLNEKLFF
TRBD2 | NA | TRBJ2-1 | TRBV9 | TGTGCCAGCAGCTTGGGACTAGCGGAATACAATGAGCAGTTCTTC | CASSLGLAEYNEQFF
NA | NA | TRBJ2-7 | TRBV5-1 | TGCGCCAGCAGCGAAGGTCCAGGGCGGAACTACGAGCAGTACTTC | CASSEGPGRNYEQYF
NA | NA | TRBJ2-2 | TRBV7-2 | TGTGCCAGCAGCTTAGCCCCAGCTAGTTACATCGGGGAGCTGTTTTTT | CASSLAPASYIGELFF